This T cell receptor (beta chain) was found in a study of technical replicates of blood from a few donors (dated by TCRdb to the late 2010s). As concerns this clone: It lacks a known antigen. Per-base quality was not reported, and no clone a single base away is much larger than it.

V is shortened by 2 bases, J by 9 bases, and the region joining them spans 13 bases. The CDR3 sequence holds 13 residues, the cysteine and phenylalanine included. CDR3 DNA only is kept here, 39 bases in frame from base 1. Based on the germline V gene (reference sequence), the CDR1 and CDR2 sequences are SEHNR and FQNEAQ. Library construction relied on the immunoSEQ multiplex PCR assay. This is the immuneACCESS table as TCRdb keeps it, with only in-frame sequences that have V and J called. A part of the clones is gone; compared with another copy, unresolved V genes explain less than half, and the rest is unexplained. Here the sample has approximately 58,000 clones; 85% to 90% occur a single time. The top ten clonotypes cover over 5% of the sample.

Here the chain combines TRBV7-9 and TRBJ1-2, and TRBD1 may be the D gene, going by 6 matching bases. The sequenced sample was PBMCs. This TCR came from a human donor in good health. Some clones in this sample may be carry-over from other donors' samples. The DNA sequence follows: TGTGCCAGCAGCTTAAAGGGGGATCTTTGCTACACCTTC. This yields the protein CASSLKGDLCYTF.